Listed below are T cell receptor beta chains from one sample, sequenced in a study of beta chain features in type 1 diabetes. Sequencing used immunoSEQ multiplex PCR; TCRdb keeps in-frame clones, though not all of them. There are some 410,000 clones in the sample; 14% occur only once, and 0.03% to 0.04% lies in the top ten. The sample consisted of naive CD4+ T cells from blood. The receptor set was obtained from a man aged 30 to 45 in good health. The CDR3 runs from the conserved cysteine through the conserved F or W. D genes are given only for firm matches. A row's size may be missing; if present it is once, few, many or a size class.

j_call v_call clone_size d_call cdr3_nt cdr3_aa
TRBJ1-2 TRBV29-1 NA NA TGCAGCGGTACGGCCCAAGGGGGCTATGGCTACACCTTC CSGTAQGGYGYTF
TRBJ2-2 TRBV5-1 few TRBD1 TGCGCCAGCAGCCCAACGACAGGGGACACCGGGGAGCTGTTTTTT CASSPTTGDTGELFF
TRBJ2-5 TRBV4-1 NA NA TGCGCCAGCAGCCAAGCGGGCCCGAAGACCCAGTACTTC CASSQAGPKTQYF
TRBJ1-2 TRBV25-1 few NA TGTGCCAGCGGGGACCGTTCCTATGGCTACACCTTC CASGDRSYGYTF
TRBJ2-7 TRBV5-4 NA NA TGTGCTAGCAGTGCAGACAGAGCCTACGAGCAGTACTTC CASSADRAYEQYF
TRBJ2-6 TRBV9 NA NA TGTGCCAGCAGCGAAGACCCCTCTGGGGCCAACGTCCTGACTTTC CASSEDPSGANVLTF
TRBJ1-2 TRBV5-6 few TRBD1 TGTGCCAGCAGCTTTTTTATCGCGACAGGGGCTTACGGCTACACCTTC CASSFFIATGAYGYTF
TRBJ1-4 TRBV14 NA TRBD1 TGTGCCAGCAGCCATACAGGGGGTCTAAGTGAAAAACTGTTTTTT CASSHTGGLSEKLFF
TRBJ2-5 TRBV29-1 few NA TGCAGCGTTTCGCCAGGGAAAGAAGAGACCCAGTACTTC CSVSPGKEETQYF
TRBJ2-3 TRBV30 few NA TGTGCCTGGAATCAGGCATTTTTGGATACGCAGTATTTT CAWNQAFLDTQYF
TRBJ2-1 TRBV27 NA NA TGTGCCAGCAGTTTGCGGTTGGCGGCGAGGGTTGAGCAGTTCTTC CASSLRLAARVEQFF
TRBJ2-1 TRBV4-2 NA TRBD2 TGTGCCAGCAGCCAAGCCCTAGCGGGGGCCTACAATGAGCAGTTCTTC CASSQALAGAYNEQFF
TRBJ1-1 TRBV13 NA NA TGTGCCAGCAGGGGTGCGGGGGAAGAAACTGAAGCTTTCTTT CASRGAGEETEAFF
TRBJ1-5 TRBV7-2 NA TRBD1 TGTGCCAGCAGCTTGGGGACAGGGTATAATCAGCCCCAGCATTTT CASSLGTGYNQPQHF
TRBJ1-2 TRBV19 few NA TGTGCCACTTCCCCGGACAGCGGCTATGGCTACACCTTC CATSPDSGYGYTF
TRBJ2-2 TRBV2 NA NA TGTGCCAGCAGAAGACGGGAGAGCGGGGAGCTGTTTTTT CASRRRESGELFF
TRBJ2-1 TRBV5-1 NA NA TGCGCCAGCAGCTTGCCTGGGGGCGAGGATGAGCAGTTCTTC CASSLPGGEDEQFF